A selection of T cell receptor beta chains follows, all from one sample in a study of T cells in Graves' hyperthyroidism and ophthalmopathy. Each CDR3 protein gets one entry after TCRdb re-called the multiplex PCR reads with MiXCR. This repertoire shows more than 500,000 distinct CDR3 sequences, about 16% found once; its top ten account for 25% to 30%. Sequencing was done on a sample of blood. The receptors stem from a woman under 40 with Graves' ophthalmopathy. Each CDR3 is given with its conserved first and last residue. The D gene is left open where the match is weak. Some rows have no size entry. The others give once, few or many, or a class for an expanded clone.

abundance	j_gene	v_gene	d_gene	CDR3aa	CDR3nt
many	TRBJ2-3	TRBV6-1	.	CASSRRGSTDTQYF	TGTGCCAGCAGCCGACGCGGTAGCACAGATACGCAGTATTTT
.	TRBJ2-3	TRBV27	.	CASSLYPDPDTQYF	TGTGCCAGCAGTTTATACCCAGACCCAGATACGCAGTATTTT
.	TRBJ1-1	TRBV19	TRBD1	CASSPQGGETEAFF	TGTGCCAGTAGTCCCCAAGGGGGCGAAACTGAAGCTTTCTTT
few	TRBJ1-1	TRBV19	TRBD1	CASTLGQVANTEAFF	TGTGCCAGTACCTTGGGACAGGTGGCAAACACTGAAGCTTTCTTT
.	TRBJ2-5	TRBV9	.	CASSALGGPQETQYF	TGTGCCAGCAGCGCCCTGGGGGGCCCCCAAGAGACCCAGTACTTC
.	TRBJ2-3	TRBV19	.	CASSISGYRDTQYF	TGTGCCAGTAGTATTTCAGGGTATCGAGATACGCAGTATTTT
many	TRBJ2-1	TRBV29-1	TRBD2	CSVVGLAGANEQFF	TGCAGCGTTGTAGGGCTAGCGGGGGCGAATGAGCAGTTCTTC
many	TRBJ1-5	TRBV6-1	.	CASSVDFNQSQHF	TGTGCCAGCAGTGTGGACTTCAATCAATCCCAGCATTTT
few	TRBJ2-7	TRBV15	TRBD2	CATAPGLAYEQYF	TGTGCCACTGCGCCGGGACTAGCTTACGAGCAGTACTTC
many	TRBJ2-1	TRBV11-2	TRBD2	CASSLLAGAGNEQFF	TGTGCCAGCAGCCTACTAGCGGGAGCAGGCAATGAGCAGTTCTTC
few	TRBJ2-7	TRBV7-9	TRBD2	CASSPAGTSGYEQYF	TGTGCCAGCAGTCCTGCCGGGACTAGTGGCTACGAGCAGTACTTC
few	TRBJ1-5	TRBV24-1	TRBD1	CATSDPDRPNQPQHF	TGTGCCACCAGTGATCCGGACAGGCCCAATCAGCCCCAGCATTTT
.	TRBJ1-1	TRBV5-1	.	CASSSRGEVNTEAFF	TGCGCCAGCAGCTCGAGGGGAGAAGTGAACACTGAAGCTTTCTTT
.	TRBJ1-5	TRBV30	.	CAWSTGINYSNQPQHF	TGTGCCTGGAGTACAGGGATCAATTATAGCAATCAGCCCCAGCATTTT
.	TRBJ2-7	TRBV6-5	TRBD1	CASSYRTGSSYEQYF	TGTGCCAGCAGTTACCGGACAGGGAGCTCCTACGAGCAGTACTTC
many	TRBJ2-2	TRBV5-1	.	CASRVDANTGELFF	TGCGCCAGCAGGGTAGACGCGAACACCGGGGAGCTGTTTTTT
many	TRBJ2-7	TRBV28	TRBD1	CASSRTLQGQGYAYEQYF	TGTGCCAGCAGTCGAACACTGCAGGGACAGGGATATGCCTACGAGCAGTACTTC
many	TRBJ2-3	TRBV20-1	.	CSAAVLDTDTQYF	TGCAGTGCTGCAGTGCTCGACACAGATACGCAGTATTTT
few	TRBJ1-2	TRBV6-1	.	CASSDKDRFYNYGYTF	TGTGCCAGCAGTGACAAAGACAGGTTTTATAACTATGGCTACACCTTC
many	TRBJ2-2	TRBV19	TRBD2	CASSKLAGGGTGELFF	TGTGCCAGTAGTAAACTGGCGGGAGGAGGGACCGGGGAGCTGTTTTTT
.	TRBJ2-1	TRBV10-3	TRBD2	CAIRNSGSSYNEQFF	TGTGCCATCAGAAACAGCGGGAGCTCCTACAATGAGCAGTTCTTC
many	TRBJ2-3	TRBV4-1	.	CASSQDVVRTDTQYF	TGCGCCAGCAGCCAAGATGTAGTCCGCACAGATACGCAGTATTTT
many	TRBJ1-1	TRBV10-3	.	CAISGHLNTEAFF	TGTGCCATCAGTGGACACCTGAACACTGAAGCTTTCTTT
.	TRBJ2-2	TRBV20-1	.	CSASFSPGELFF	TGCAGTGCTAGCTTCTCCCCCGGGGAGCTGTTTTTT
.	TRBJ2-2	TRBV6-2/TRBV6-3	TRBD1	CASEPIGQGARTGELFF	TGTGCCAGCGAGCCCATAGGACAGGGGGCGCGGACCGGGGAGCTGTTTTTT
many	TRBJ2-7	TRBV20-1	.	CSATGPASHEQYF	TGCAGTGCTACCGGGCCGGCTAGCCACGAGCAGTACTTC
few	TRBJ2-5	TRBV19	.	CASSVRTSETQYF	TGTGCCAGTAGTGTTAGAACATCAGAGACCCAGTACTTC
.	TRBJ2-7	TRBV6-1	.	CASRGGGHPYEQYF	TGTGCCAGCAGGGGCGGGGGACACCCCTACGAGCAGTACTTC
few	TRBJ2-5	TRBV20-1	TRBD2	CSARTRLAGGPPQETQYF	TGCAGTGCTAGGACTCGGCTAGCGGGAGGGCCCCCCCAAGAGACCCAGTACTTC
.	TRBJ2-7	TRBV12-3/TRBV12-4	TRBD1	CASRVGTGDEQYF	TGTGCCAGCAGGGTCGGGACAGGGGACGAGCAGTACTTC
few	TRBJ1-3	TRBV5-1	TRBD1	CASSFGDSSGNTIYF	TGCGCCAGCAGCTTCGGGGACAGCTCTGGAAACACCATATATTTT
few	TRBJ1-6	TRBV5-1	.	CASSSRADSPLHF	TGCGCCAGCAGCTCCAGGGCCGATTCACCCCTCCACTTT
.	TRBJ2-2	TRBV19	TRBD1	CASSPRTGSNGELFF	TGTGCCAGTAGTCCCCGGACAGGGTCGAACGGGGAGCTGTTTTTT
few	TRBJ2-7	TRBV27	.	CASSSDPGGSYEQYF	TGTGCCAGCAGTTCCGACCCCGGAGGGTCCTACGAGCAGTACTTC
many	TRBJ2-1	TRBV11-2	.	CASSSLDSYNEQFF	TGTGCCAGCAGCTCCCTGGACTCCTACAATGAGCAGTTCTTC
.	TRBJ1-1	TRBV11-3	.	CASSLGSAEAFF	TGTGCCAGCAGCTTGGGCAGCGCTGAAGCTTTCTTT
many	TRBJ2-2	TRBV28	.	CASYRTAGELFF	TGTGCCAGCTATAGGACGGCCGGGGAGCTGTTTTTT
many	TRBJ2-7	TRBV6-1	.	CASSGRDYNEQYF	TGTGCCAGCAGTGGCAGGGATTACAACGAGCAGTACTTC
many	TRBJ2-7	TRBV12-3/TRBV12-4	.	CASSPHRSGSYEQYF	TGTGCCAGCAGTCCTCACAGGTCTGGATCCTACGAGCAGTACTTC
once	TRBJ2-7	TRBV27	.	CASSLPLLSEQYF	TGTGCCAGCAGTTTACCCCTCCTCAGCGAGCAGTACTTC
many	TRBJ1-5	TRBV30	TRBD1	CAWSAQGGQPQHF	TGTGCCTGGAGTGCTCAGGGGGGTCAGCCCCAGCATTTT
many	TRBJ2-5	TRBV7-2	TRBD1	CASSSRTGGQTETQYF	TGTGCCAGCAGCTCCAGGACAGGGGGCCAAACAGAGACCCAGTACTTC
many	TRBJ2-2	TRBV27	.	CASKTSAVGELFF	TGTGCCAGCAAAACCTCGGCAGTCGGGGAGCTGTTTTTT
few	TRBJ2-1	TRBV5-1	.	CASSLGAGRTNNEQFF	TGCGCCAGCAGCTTGGGGGCGGGGAGGACCAACAATGAGCAGTTCTTC
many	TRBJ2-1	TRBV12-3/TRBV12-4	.	CASSRPAVYNEQFF	TGTGCCAGCAGCCGGCCCGCCGTCTACAATGAGCAGTTCTTC
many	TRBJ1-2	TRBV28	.	CASSWGLAAGTNYGYTF	TGTGCCAGCAGTTGGGGATTGGCAGCCGGGACTAACTATGGCTACACCTTC
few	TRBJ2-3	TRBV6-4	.	CAKLLALPSTDTQYF	TGTGCCAAGCTACTAGCCCTTCCTAGCACAGATACGCAGTATTTT
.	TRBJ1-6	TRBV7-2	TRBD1	CASSPTGAHNSPLHF	TGTGCCAGCAGCCCTACAGGGGCTCATAATTCACCCCTCCACTTT
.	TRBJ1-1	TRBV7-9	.	CASSFLGGAPWTTEAFF	TGTGCCAGCAGCTTTCTGGGGGGGGCGCCTTGGACCACTGAAGCTTTCTTT
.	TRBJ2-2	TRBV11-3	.	CASGGITGELFF	TGTGCCAGCGGAGGGATTACCGGGGAGCTGTTTTTT
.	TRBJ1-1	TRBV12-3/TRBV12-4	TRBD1	CASSLRQGARKAFF	TGTGCCAGCAGTCTGCGACAGGGGGCCAGAAAGGCTTTCTTT
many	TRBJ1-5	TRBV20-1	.	CSARGGKGQNQPQHF	TGCAGTGCTAGAGGGGGGAAGGGGCAGAATCAGCCCCAGCATTTT
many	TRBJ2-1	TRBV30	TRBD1	CAGQGGIKQFF	TGTGCCGGACAGGGGGGTATCAAGCAGTTCTTC
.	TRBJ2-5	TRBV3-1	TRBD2	CASSQDTSGRSGLETQYF	TGTGCCAGCAGCCAAGATACTAGCGGGAGATCGGGTTTGGAGACCCAGTACTTC
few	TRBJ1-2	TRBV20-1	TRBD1	CSARQGGVYGYTF	TGCAGTGCTAGACAAGGGGGCGTTTATGGCTACACCTTC
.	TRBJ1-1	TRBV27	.	CASRTFRVGDTEAFF	TGTGCCAGCAGAACCTTCAGGGTAGGGGACACTGAAGCTTTCTTT
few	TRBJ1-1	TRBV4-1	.	CASSQDGVEAFF	TGCGCCAGCAGCCAAGATGGGGTGGAAGCTTTCTTT